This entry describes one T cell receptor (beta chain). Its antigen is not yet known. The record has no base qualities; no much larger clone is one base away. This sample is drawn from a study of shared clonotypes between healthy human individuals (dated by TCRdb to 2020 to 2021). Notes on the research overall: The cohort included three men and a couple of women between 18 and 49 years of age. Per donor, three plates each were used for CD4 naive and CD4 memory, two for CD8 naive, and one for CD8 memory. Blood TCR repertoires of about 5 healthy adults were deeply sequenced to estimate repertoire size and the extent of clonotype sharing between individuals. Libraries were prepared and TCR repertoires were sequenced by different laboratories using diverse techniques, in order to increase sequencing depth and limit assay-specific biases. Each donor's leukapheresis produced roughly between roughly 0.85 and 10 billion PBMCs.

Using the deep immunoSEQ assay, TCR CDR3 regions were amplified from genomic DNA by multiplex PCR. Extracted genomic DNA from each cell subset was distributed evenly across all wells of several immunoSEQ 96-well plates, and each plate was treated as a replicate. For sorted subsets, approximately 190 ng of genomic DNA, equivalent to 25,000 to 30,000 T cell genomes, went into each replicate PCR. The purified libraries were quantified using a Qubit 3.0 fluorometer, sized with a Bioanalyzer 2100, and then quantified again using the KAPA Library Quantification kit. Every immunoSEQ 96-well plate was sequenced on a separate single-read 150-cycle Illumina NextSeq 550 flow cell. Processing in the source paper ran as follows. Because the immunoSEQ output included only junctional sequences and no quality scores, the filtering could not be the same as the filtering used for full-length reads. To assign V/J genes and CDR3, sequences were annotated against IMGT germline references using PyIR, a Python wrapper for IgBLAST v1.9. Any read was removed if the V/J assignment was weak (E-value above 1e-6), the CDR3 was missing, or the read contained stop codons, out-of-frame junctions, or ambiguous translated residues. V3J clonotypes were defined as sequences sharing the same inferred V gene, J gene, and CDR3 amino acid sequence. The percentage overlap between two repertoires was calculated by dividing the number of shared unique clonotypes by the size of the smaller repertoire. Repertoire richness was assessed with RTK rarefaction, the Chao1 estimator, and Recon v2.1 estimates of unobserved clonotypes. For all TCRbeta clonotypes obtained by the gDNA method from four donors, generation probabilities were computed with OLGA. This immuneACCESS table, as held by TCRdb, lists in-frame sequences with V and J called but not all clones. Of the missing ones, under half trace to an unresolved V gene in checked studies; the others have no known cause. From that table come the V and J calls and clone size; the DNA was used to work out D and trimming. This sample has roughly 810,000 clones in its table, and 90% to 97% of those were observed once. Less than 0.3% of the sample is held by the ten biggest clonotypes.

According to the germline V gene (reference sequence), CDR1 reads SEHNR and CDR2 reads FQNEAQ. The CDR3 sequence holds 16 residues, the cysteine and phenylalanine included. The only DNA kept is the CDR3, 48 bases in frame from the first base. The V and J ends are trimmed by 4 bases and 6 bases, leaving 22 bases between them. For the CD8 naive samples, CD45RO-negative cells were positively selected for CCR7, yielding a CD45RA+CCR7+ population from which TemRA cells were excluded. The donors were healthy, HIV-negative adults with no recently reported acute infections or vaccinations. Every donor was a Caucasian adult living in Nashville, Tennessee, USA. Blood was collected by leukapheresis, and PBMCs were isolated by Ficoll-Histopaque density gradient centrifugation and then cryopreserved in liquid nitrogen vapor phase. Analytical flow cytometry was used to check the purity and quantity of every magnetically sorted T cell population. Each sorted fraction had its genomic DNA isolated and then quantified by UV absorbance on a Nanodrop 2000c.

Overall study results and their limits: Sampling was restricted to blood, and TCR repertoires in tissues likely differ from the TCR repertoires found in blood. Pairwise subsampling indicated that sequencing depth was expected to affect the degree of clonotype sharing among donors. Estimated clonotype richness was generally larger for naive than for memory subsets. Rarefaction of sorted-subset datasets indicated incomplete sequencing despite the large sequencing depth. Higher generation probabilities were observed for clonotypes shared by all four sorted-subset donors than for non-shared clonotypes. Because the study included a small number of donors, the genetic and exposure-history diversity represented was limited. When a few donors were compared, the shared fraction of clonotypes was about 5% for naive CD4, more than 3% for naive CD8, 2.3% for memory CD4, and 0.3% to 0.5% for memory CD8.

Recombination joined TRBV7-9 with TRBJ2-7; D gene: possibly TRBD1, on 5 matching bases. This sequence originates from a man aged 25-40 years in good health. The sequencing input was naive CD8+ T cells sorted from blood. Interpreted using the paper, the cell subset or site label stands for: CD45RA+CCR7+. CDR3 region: CASSYGETEPFVEQYF. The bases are TGTGCCAGCAGCTACGGCGAGACAGAACCGTTCGTCGAGCAGTACTTC.